This entry lists 23 T cell receptor beta chains sequenced from one sample in a study of shared clonotypes between healthy human individuals. Using immunoSEQ multiplex PCR, the repertoire was profiled, and TCRdb retains in-frame clones only, with some absent. The data hold more than 1.2 million clones, with 98% observed a single time. Specimen: naive CD4+ T cells sorted from blood. Subset meaning: CD45RA+ positively selected. These receptors originate from a man aged 30-40 years in good health.

The chain links TRBV18 to TRBJ2-1, with a tentative D call TRBD2 (5 bases). Trimming cost V 3 bases and J 6 bases, with 12 bases left between them. This CDR3 spans 14 amino acids. Germline-derived CDR1 and CDR2 are KGHSH and LQKENI. The CDR3 sequence is CASSPVGGSNEQFF. CDR3 DNA: TGTGCCAGCTCACCCGTTGGAGGATCCAATGAGCAGTTCTTC.

The chain is built from TRBV6-1 and TRBJ2-5; no clear D gene. The CDR3 loop spans 13 amino acids. V gave up 4 bases and J gave up 7 bases, with 13 bases separating them. The germline V gene has CDR1 MNHNS and CDR2 SASEGT. The DNA of the CDR3 is TGTGCCAGCAGTGTAGGAGCAGGCGGGACCCAGTACTTC. Encoded protein: CASSVGAGGTQYF.

This chain joins TRBV6-1 and TRBJ1-5; tentatively, D is TRBD1 (5 bases). Trimming cost V 2 bases and J 6 bases, with 11 bases left between them. Germline CDR1 is MNHNS and CDR2 is SASEGT. The CDR3 is 14 amino acids. CDR3 sequence: CASSEFVGGQPQHF. The CDR3 DNA is TGTGCCAGCAGTGAATTTGTGGGGGGTCAGCCCCAGCATTTT.

The chain is built from TRBV7-9 and TRBJ2-3, with a possible D match to TRBD1 (5 bases). Germline CDR1 reads SEHNR; CDR2 reads FQNEAQ (reference sequence). The CDR3 runs 14 residues. V was cut by 7 bases and J by 2 bases, with 13 bases left in between. The CDR3 coding sequence is TGTGCCAGCACAGAGTGGGGCTCCACAGATACGCAGTATTTT. Translating it yields CASTEWGSTDTQYF.

The chain uses TRBV11-2 and TRBJ2-7, with TRBD2 identical over 11 bases. Per the germline V gene, CDR1 is SGHAT and CDR2 is FQNNGV. J was trimmed by 3 bases and V by 2 bases; bases with no gene match: 9. The CDR3 totals 17 residues. CDR3 region: CASSLKWPTSGNYEQYF. CDR3 coding DNA: TGTGCCAGCAGCTTAAAGTGGCCGACTAGCGGGAACTACGAGCAGTACTTC.

This chain connects TRBV5-1 to TRBJ1-1; D gene unclear. There are 16 residues in the CDR3. The germline CDR1 and CDR2 sequences are SGHRS and YFSETQ. Trimming cost V 2 bases and J 2 bases, with 16 bases left between them. DNA of the CDR3: TGCGCCAGCAGCTTTTCCAAACACAATACTAACACTGAAGCTTTCTTT. This codes for CASSFSKHNTNTEAFF.

This clone was seen a single time. In the same sample, other DNA sequences code for this CDR3. The rearrangement joins TRBV2 to TRBJ2-7; D possibly uses TRBD1 or TRBD2 (5 bases each). This CDR3 region has 12 residues. Germline lookup yields CDR1 SNHLY and CDR2 FYNNEI. Trimming took 6 bases from V and 3 from J, leaving 9 bases between them. The CDR3 is CASRGDGYEQYF. CDR3 DNA sequence: TGTGCCAGCAGGGGGGACGGCTACGAGCAGTACTTC. Variable domain in full (rest from reference TRBV2 and TRBJ2-7): EPEVTQTPSHQVTQMGQEVILRCVPISNHLYFYWYRQILGQKVEFLVSFYNNEISEKSEIFDDQFSVERPDGSNFTLKIRSTKLEDSAMYFCASRGDGYEQYFGPGTRLTVT.

In regard to this clone: The junction departs from the called germline gene at one end, perhaps through a read error. V and J are TRBV7-7 and TRBJ2-7, with TRBD1 matching over 8 bases. Germline V gene lookup returns CDR1 SSHAT and CDR2 FNYEAQ (reference sequence). The CDR3 contains 13 residues. CDR3 coding DNA: TGTGCTAGCAGCCCCGGACAGGGCTACGAGCAGTACTTC. It codes for CASSPGQGYEQYF.

The chain uses TRBV2 and TRBJ2-7, with D perhaps being TRBD1 or TRBD2 (5 bases each). The V end was cut by 7 bases, the J end by 2 bases, with 12 bases between. Per the germline V gene, CDR1 is SNHLY and CDR2 is FYNNEI. The CDR3 sequence is 13 residues long. CDR3 protein: CASISGRTYEQYF. In nucleotides, the CDR3 is TGTGCCAGCATTTCAGGGAGAACCTACGAGCAGTACTTC.

Comments on this clone: At the DNA level, this CDR3 is encoded by other sequences in the same sample as well. The V and J genes are TRBV5-1 and TRBJ2-1, with 12 bases fitting TRBD2. Germline CDR1 is SGHRS and CDR2 is YFSETQ. The trim removed 0 bases at V and 4 bases at J, leaving 2 bases unmatched. The CDR3 sequence is 16 residues long. The CDR3 here is CASSLGLAGAYNEQFF. The DNA for the CDR3 is TGCGCCAGCAGCTTGGGACTAGCGGGAGCGTACAATGAGCAGTTCTTC. The full variable domain, completed using reference TRBV5-1 and TRBJ2-1, is KAGVTQTPRYLIKTRGQQVTLSCSPISGHRSVSWYQQTPGQGLQFLFEYFSETQRNKGNFPGRFSGRQFSNSRSEMNVSTLELGDSALYLCASSLGLAGAYNEQFFGPGTRLTVL.

As for this clone: In the same sample, other DNA sequences code for this CDR3. The chain links TRBV9 to TRBJ2-7; TRBD1 matches 8 bases. Germline CDR1 is SGDLS and CDR2 is YYNGEE. The CDR3 totals 14 residues. Trimming at V came to 4 bases and at J to 3 bases, leaving 6 bases not matched to a gene. For the CDR3, the DNA is TGTGCCAGCAGCCTAGGACAGGGTAACTACGAGCAGTACTTC. Translating it yields CASSLGQGNYEQYF.

V and J are TRBV18 and TRBJ2-7, with D maybe TRBD1 (5 bases). The V gene lost 2 bases and the J gene lost 5 bases, with 19 bases spanning the gap. Germline values: CDR1 KGHSH, CDR2 LQKENI. This CDR3 spans 16 amino acids. CDR3 bases: TGTGCCAGCTCACCAGTACCGACAGCCGCCTTGGACGAGCAGTACTTC. Its translation is CASSPVPTAALDEQYF. The complete variable domain, with remaining parts taken from reference TRBV18 and TRBJ2-7, reads NAGVMQNPRHLVRRRGQEARLRCSPMKGHSHVYWYRQLPEEGLKFMVYLQKENIIDESGMPKERFSAEFPKEGPSILRIQQVVRGDSAAYFCASSPVPTAALDEQYFGPGTRLTVT.

This chain connects TRBV5-1 to TRBJ1-4; 7 nucleotides line up with TRBD1. The CDR3 is 13 residues long. Trimming at V came to 3 bases and at J to 7 bases, leaving 3 bases not matched to a gene. CDR1 and CDR2 (germline): SGHRS, YFSETQ. The DNA of the CDR3 is TGCGCCAGCAGCTATGGGACAGCTGAAAAACTGTTTTTT. This translates into CASSYGTAEKLFF.

The rearrangement links TRBV2 to TRBJ2-3, with a weak D call TRBD1 (5 bases). The germline V gene has CDR1 SNHLY and CDR2 FYNNEI. This CDR3 has 13 amino acids. CDR3: CAVGDSRTDTQYF. For the CDR3, the DNA is TGTGCAGTTGGTGACAGCCGAACAGATACGCAGTATTTT.

The V and J genes are TRBV5-1 and TRBJ2-7, with D possibly matching TRBD2 (5 bases). Between the trimmed V and J ends, which lost 0 bases and 5 bases, there was a span of 9 bases. Per germline, CDR1 SGHRS and CDR2 YFSETQ. The CDR3 extends over 13 amino acids. CDR3 nucleotides: TGCGCCAGCAGCTTGGCCTACGGGGACGAGCAGTACTTC. It encodes CASSLAYGDEQYF.

The chain is built from TRBV11-2 and TRBJ1-1, with D maybe TRBD1 (5 bases). Germline CDR1 SGHAT, CDR2 FQNNGV. CDR3 size: 15 residues. V lost 2 bases and J lost 4, with 14 bases in between. CDR3 loop: CASSLRRGAGTEAFF. CDR3 nucleotides: TGTGCCAGCAGCTTAAGAAGGGGCGCGGGCACTGAAGCTTTCTTT.

The gene calls are TRBV7-2 and TRBJ2-7; D is unresolved. The CDR3 is made up of 13 amino acids. The V and J ends lost 5 bases and 0 bases respectively, with 8 bases between them. Germline assignment: CDR1 SGHTA and CDR2 FQGNSA. The CDR3: CASSRLISYEQYF. The CDR3 DNA sequence: TGTGCCAGCAGCCGACTTATCTCCTACGAGCAGTACTTC.

The V call is TRBV5-1, the J call TRBJ1-3, with D unclear. Trimming took off 2 bases at V and 1 base at J, with 13 bases between the two ends. Germline V gene data show CDR1 as SGHRS and CDR2 as YFSETQ. This CDR3 is built from 16 residues. CDR3 DNA: TGCGCCAGCAGCTTTGTCGCGGGAGGGTCTGGAAACACCATATATTTT. Encoded protein: CASSFVAGGSGNTIYF.

This chain connects TRBV5-4 to TRBJ2-7; 9 bases fit TRBD2. The junction had 12 bases not matched to a gene; V was cut back by 4 bases and J by 4 bases. The CDR3 is 16 amino acids. From germline, CDR1 is SGHNT and CDR2 YYREEE (reference sequence). The CDR3 protein is CASSPGGSGSSYEQYF. The CDR3 DNA reads as TGTGCCAGCAGCCCCGGGGGTAGCGGGAGTTCATACGAGCAGTACTTC. Full variable domain (remainder filled in from reference TRBV5-4 and TRBJ2-7): ETGVTQSPTHLIKTRGQQVTLRCSSQSGHNTVSWYQQALGQGPQFIFQYYREEENGRGNFPPRFSGLQFPNYSSELNVNALELDDSALYLCASSPGGSGSSYEQYFGPGTRLTVT.

The chain links TRBV5-5 to TRBJ1-5, with no clear D. The CDR3 runs to 14 residues. The germline gives CDR1 SGHKS, CDR2 YYEKEE (reference sequence). Trimming stripped 1 base from V and 1 base from J, with 6 bases between. The CDR3 loop reads CASSLIHSNQPQHF. Written as DNA, the CDR3 is TGTGCCAGCAGCTTGATCCACAGCAATCAGCCCCAGCATTTT. Full variable domain (outside the CDR3, taken from reference TRBV5-5 and TRBJ1-5): DAGVTQSPTHLIKTRGQQVTLRCSPISGHKSVSWYQQVLGQGPQFIFQYYEKEERGRGNFPDRFSARQFPNYSSELNVNALLLGDSALYLCASSLIHSNQPQHFGDGTRLSIL.

V and J are TRBV28 and TRBJ1-5, with no clear D. This CDR3 is built from 13 residues. The V end was cut by 7 bases, the J end by 5 bases, with 12 bases between. In germline, CDR1 is MDHEN, CDR2 SYDVKM. The CDR3 is CASTPRPDQPQHF. The CDR3 coding sequence is TGTGCCAGCACTCCCCGGCCGGATCAGCCCCAGCATTTT.

This rearrangement joins TRBV15 to TRBJ1-5, with TRBD1 identical over 9 bases. Germline V gene sequence: CDR1 LNHNV, CDR2 YYDKDF (reference sequence). V was pared by 0 bases and J by 4 bases, with 7 bases of the junction left unmatched. The CDR3 has 17 residues. CDR3: CATSRDWGGQGNQPQHF. The CDR3 region has the DNA TGTGCCACCAGCAGAGATTGGGGCGGACAGGGGAATCAGCCCCAGCATTTT.

This chain links TRBV7-9 with TRBJ2-2; 11 bases match TRBD2. The CDR3 has 16 amino acids. After removal of 2 bases from V and 5 bases from J, the junction contained 4 bases not matched to a gene. The germline V gene encodes CDR1 SEHNR and CDR2 FQNEAQ (reference sequence). The CDR3 reads CASSLTLAGVTGELFF. As DNA, the CDR3 is TGTGCCAGCAGCTTAACACTAGCGGGAGTTACCGGGGAGCTGTTTTTT. Complete variable domain (other parts from reference TRBV7-9 and TRBJ2-2): DTGVSQNPRHKITKRGQNVTFRCDPISEHNRLYWYRQTLGQGPEFLTYFQNEAQLEKSRLLSDRFSAERPKGSFSTLEIQRTEQGDSAMYLCASSLTLAGVTGELFFGEGSRLTVL.